This TCR beta chain was observed in a study of T-cell memory formation after mild COVID-19 (dated by TCRdb to the early 2020s). Regarding the complete study: TCR sequence clusters from the two donors were largely donor specific. T-cell clones expanding and contracting after mild COVID-19 in two donors were tracked by longitudinal TCRalpha and TCRbeta repertoire sequencing. The cohort comprised two young, previously healthy adult volunteers, one female and one male. Results the study describes overall, beyond this receptor: Some responding clones were detected in pre-infection memory, which suggested that pre-existing cross-reactive memory T cells had joined the SARS-CoV-2 response. Contracting CD4+ clones were found mainly in CM and EM memory subsets, while CD8+ clones were enriched in EMRA. Clones that contracted from day 15 to 85 showed balanced CD4/CD8 phenotypes, whereas a second wave of clones that expanded from day 15 to 37 leaned towards CD4+. SARS-CoV-2 specificity was not confirmed for the second-wave clones peaking on day 37. The study included only a couple of mild cases, and larger cohorts that include severe cases with pre-infection samples were judged to be necessary.

Ficoll-Paque density gradient centrifugation was the method used to isolate PBMCs. This clonotype was counted between two and nine times. Its antigen specificity is not known. No much larger clonotype is one base removed from it; base qualities were not supplied. V drops 8 bases and J drops 5 bases, leaving 12 bases in between. The germline V gene specifies SGHTA as CDR1 and FQGTGA as CDR2. The CDR3, cysteine through phenylalanine, is 12 amino acids long. Of the read, only the CDR3 DNA is kept; its 36 bases are in frame from base 1. The sequencer was an Illumina NovaSeq 6000. cDNA libraries for TCRalpha and TCRbeta were prepared by 5'RACE using constant-segment primers, with sample barcodes and unique molecular identifiers added. RNA was extracted from every sample with Trizol reagent. Library amplification was performed in two PCR steps, and a second sample barcode and Illumina TruSeq adapters were introduced in the second step. Sequencing of libraries was performed on an Illumina NovaSeq with 2 x 150 bp paired-end reads. Under the source paper's analysis protocol: Demultiplexing of reads and collapsing into UMI-guided consensus sequences were performed with migec v1.2.7. Using mixcr v2.1.11, the UMI consensuses were aligned to TRA and TRB V and J templates and assembled into clonotypes. A clonotype was counted as expanded or contracted only when both edgeR and NoisET called the clonotype significant, with the noise models trained on biological replicates. For edgeR calls, the cutoffs were a false discovery rate-adjusted p below 0.01 and a log2 fold-change threshold of 1. As an exploratory analysis of dynamics, max-normalized trajectories of the 1000 most abundant clonotypes were examined by PCA with hierarchical clustering. Separately sequenced CD4+ and CD8+ repertoires were used to assign the CD4 or CD8 phenotype of responding clones. TCRdb handled the public reads itself, with Q25 trimming in fastp and clone calling in MiXCR, and kept productive beta chains. A single entry per CDR3 protein holds the most common genes and DNA from its merged rows. V and J calls and clone size were set by TCRdb, not the authors. The sample includes approximately 260,000 distinct CDR3 sequences, with over 15% observed a single time. The ten biggest clones cover 20% to 25% of the sample.

Sample: PBMCs or a T cell subset sorted from them (not recorded which). Rearrangement joined TRBV7-3 to TRBJ2-5, with the D segment identity uncertain. This receptor was obtained from a man younger than 35 who had mild COVID-19 (a few samples of this study predate the infection). The sample titles of this study are shuffled in the database, so cell type and time point are left out; the donor was told from shared clones. The CDR3 region reads CASGRMGETQYF. The bases are TGTGCCAGCGGACGGATGGGGGAGACCCAGTACTTC.